This T cell receptor (beta chain) was observed in a study of T cells in Graves' hyperthyroidism and ophthalmopathy. Overall study context: Specimen type is peripheral blood, collected at initial diagnosis prior to any treatment.

Authors of the study amplified TCR beta CDR3 regions from RNA transcripts. When the TCR CDR3 underwent first-round RT-PCR, the HTBI primer set was used. Each CDR3 protein gets one entry after TCRdb re-called the multiplex PCR reads with MiXCR. Among approximately 640,000 distinct CDR3 sequences listed, 17% were seen once. The length of the CDR3 is 17 residues. The germline V and J ends were trimmed by 5 bases and 10 bases, with 24 bases remaining between them. Germline V CDR1 and CDR2: MDHEN, SYDVKM. A remark on this clonotype: Its antigen remains unknown.

Patients were aged 18 to 65, had disease duration under 2 months, and had newly diagnosed hyperthyroidism. Using around 10 ml of fresh peripheral blood, PBMCs were prepared. Study-level points and caveats: Most clonotypes expanded in thyroid above 0.001 were likewise present in blood.

Sequences were obtained from blood. The chain uses TRBV28 and TRBJ1-6; D unresolved. The receptor was isolated from a man over 45 with Graves' hyperthyroidism. This CDR3 is CASSAPLGGKLYSPLHF. The DNA of the CDR3 is TGTGCCAGCAGTGCCCCTTTGGGAGGAAAGCTATACTCACCCCTCCACTTT.